This is a list of T cell receptor beta chains from one sample in a study of blood T cell repertoires in COVID-19. Produced via immunoSEQ multiplex PCR; TCRdb's table is partial and in-frame only. Among roughly 140,000 clones listed, approximately 89% were seen once. The specimen sequenced was peripheral blood. The receptors shown here come from a human donor in a cohort sampled during active COVID-19. Both conserved end residues are part of each CDR3. A D gene is named only where the DNA matches it firmly. Clone size is shown for a subset of rows, as once, few, many or a class of expanded clone.

>TRBJ2-4|-|-|TRBV6-5
CASSPYAAKNIQYF
TGTGCCAGCAGCCCCTATGCGGCCAAAAACATTCAGTACTTC
>TRBJ2-1|-|TRBD2|TRBV7-9
CASSLGAGGPVDEQFF
TGTGCCAGCAGCTTAGGAGCGGGGGGGCCTGTAGATGAGCAGTTCTTC
>TRBJ1-6|-|-|TRBV6-6
CASSLSPRDVGYNSPLHF
TGTGCCAGCAGTCTATCCCCCAGGGATGTGGGCTATAATTCACCCCTCCACTTT
>TRBJ1-1|-|-|TRBV7-3
CASSLTGSLNTEAFF
TGTGCCAGCAGCCTGACAGGCTCCCTAAACACTGAAGCTTTCTTT
>TRBJ1-1|few|-|TRBV5-4
CASSLVGIPRGEAFF
TGTGCCAGCAGCTTGGTGGGCATCCCGCGGGGTGAAGCTTTCTTT
>TRBJ2-5|-|TRBD1|TRBV9
CASSASTGAAETQYF
TGTGCCAGCAGCGCATCGACAGGGGCGGCAGAGACCCAGTACTTC
>TRBJ1-6|-|-|TRBV6-6
CASSRGQGSYNSPLHF
TGTGCCAGCAGTCGAGGTCAGGGATCCTATAATTCACCCCTCCACTTT
>TRBJ2-5|-|TRBD2|TRBV6-5
CASSSSGGAGETQYF
TGTGCCAGCAGTTCCTCCGGGGGGGCCGGGGAGACCCAGTACTTC
>TRBJ1-2|-|TRBD1|TRBV5-4
CASSLAGTGGGYTF
TGTGCCAGCAGCTTGGCCGGGACAGGGGGTGGCTACACCTTC
>TRBJ2-3|-|TRBD2|TRBV5-1
CASSFGLAPLGDTQYF
TGCGCCAGCAGCTTCGGACTAGCCCCCTTGGGAGATACGCAGTATTTT
>TRBJ2-1|-|TRBD1|TRBV30
CAWSPGQGAYNEQFF
TGTGCCTGGAGTCCTGGACAGGGGGCCTACAATGAGCAGTTCTTC